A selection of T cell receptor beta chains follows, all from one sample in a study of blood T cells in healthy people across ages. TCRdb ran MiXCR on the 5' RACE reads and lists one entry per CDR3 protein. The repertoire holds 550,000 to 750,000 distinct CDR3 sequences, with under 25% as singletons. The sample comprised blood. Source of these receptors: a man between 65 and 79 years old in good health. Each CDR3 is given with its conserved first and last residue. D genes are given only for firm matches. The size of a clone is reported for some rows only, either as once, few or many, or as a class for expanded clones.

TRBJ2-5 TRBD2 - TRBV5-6 CASSLSVAGWLKQETQYF TGTGCCAGCAGCTTGTCAGTAGCGGGATGGCTAAAGCAAGAGACCCAGTACTTC
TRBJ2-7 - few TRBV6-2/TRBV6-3 CASSWVLPSEQYF TGTGCCAGCAGTTGGGTCCTCCCTAGCGAGCAGTACTTC
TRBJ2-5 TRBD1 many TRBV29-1 CSVSDREETQYF TGCAGCGTCAGTGACAGGGAAGAGACCCAGTACTTC
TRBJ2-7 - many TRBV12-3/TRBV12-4 CASSSDTTYEQYF TGTGCCAGCAGTAGCGACACCACCTACGAGCAGTACTTC
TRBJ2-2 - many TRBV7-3 CASSLISNTGELFF TGTGCCAGCAGCTTAATTTCGAACACCGGGGAGCTGTTTTTT
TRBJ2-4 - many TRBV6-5 CASSPTTNPLAKNIQYF TGTGCCAGCAGTCCAACGACTAACCCCTTAGCCAAAAACATTCAGTACTTC
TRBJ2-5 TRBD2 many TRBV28 CASSLPTSGQETQYF TGTGCCAGCAGTTTACCGACTAGCGGCCAAGAGACCCAGTACTTC
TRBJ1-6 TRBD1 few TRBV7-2 CASSYNRGWNSPLHF TGTGCCAGCAGTTACAACAGGGGTTGGAATTCACCCCTCCACTTT
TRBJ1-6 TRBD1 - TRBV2 CASRRDRDNSPLHF TGTGCCAGCAGACGGGACAGGGATAATTCACCCCTCCACTTT
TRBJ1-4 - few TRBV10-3 CAIGQGATNEKLFF TGTGCCATCGGGCAGGGAGCAACTAATGAAAAACTGTTTTTT
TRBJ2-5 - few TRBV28 CASTPGLSQETQYF TGTGCCAGCACCCCCGGACTTTCTCAAGAGACCCAGTACTTC
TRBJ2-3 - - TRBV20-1 CSASTGSGGTDTQYF TGCAGTGCTAGTACAGGGAGTGGTGGCACAGATACGCAGTATTTT
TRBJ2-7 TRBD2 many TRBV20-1 CSASSGPSSYEQYF TGCAGTGCTAGTAGCGGGCCTTCCTCCTACGAGCAGTACTTC
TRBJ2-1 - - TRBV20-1 CSAPWEGNDEQFF TGCAGTGCCCCTTGGGAAGGCAACGATGAGCAGTTCTTC
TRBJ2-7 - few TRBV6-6 CASSYPWDGVEYEQYF TGTGCCAGCAGTTATCCTTGGGACGGGGTAGAGTACGAGCAGTACTTC
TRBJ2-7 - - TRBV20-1 CSARGWGTSYEQYF TGCAGTGCTAGAGGGTGGGGGACCTCCTACGAGCAGTACTTC
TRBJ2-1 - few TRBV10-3 CANSGLGAGAKPPSSYNEQFF TGTGCCAACAGTGGTCTCGGGGCAGGGGCCAAGCCGCCTAGCTCCTACAATGAGCAGTTCTTC
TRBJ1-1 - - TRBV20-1 CSARMGGNTNTEAFF TGCAGTGCTCGAATGGGGGGGAACACGAACACTGAAGCTTTCTTT
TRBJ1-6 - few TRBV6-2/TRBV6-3 CASSGQNSPLHF TGTGCCAGCAGCGGACAGAATTCACCCCTCCACTTT
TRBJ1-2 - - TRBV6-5 CASSSPWGYTF TGTGCCAGCAGTTCCCCTTGGGGCTACACCTTC
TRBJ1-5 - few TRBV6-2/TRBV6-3 CASSLLDYSNQPQHF TGTGCCAGCAGCCTCCTTGACTATAGCAATCAGCCCCAGCATTTT
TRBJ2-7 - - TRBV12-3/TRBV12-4 CATRVGGVSYEQYF TGTGCCACCCGAGTGGGAGGCGTCTCCTACGAGCAGTACTTC
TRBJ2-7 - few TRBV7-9 CASSRQGIGEQYF TGTGCCAGCAGCAGGCAGGGAATAGGGGAGCAGTACTTC
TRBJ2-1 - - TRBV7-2 CASSWAGSYNEQFF TGTGCCAGCAGCTGGGCAGGGTCGTACAATGAGCAGTTCTTC
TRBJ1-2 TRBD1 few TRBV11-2 CASSQGGGGYTF TGTGCCAGCAGCCAGGGGGGAGGAGGCTACACCTTC
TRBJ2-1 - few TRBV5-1 CASSSGGGRGRSSYNEQFF TGCGCCAGCAGCTCGGGAGGCGGCAGGGGACGAAGCTCCTACAATGAGCAGTTCTTC
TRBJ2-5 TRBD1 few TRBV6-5 CASWGQGAKTQYF TGTGCCAGCTGGGGACAGGGGGCAAAGACCCAGTACTTC
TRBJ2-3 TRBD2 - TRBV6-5 CASSFRTSGRDTQYF TGTGCCAGCAGTTTTAGGACTAGCGGAAGAGATACGCAGTATTTT
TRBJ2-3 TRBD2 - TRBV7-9 CASSLDLAGKTDTQYF TGTGCCAGCAGCCTAGACCTAGCGGGTAAAACAGATACGCAGTATTTT
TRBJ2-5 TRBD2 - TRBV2 CASSEPGLAVETQYF TGTGCCAGCAGTGAACCGGGACTAGCGGTAGAGACCCAGTACTTC
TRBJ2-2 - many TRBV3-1 CASSEGRDTGELFF TGTGCCAGCAGCGAGGGCAGGGACACCGGGGAGCTGTTTTTT
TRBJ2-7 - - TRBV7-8 CASSLDGQGFRTEQYF TGTGCCAGCAGCTTAGATGGTCAGGGCTTTAGAACCGAGCAGTACTTC
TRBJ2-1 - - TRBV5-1 CASGASNRGGEQFF TGCGCCTCTGGGGCAAGTAATAGGGGGGGAGAGCAGTTCTTC
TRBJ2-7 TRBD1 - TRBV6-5 CASSYLSGQGYEQYF TGTGCCAGCAGTTACTTATCGGGACAGGGGTATGAGCAGTACTTC
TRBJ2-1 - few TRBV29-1 CSVQPGAEQFF TGCAGCGTCCAACCCGGGGCCGAGCAGTTCTTC
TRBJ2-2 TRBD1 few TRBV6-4 CASTWDRANTGELFF TGTGCCAGCACCTGGGACAGGGCGAACACCGGGGAGCTGTTTTTT
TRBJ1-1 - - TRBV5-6 CASKSGVEAFF TGTGCCAGCAAATCGGGGGTTGAAGCTTTCTTT
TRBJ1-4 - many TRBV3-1 CASSQRTGTNEKLFF TGTGCCAGCAGCCAGAGGACGGGAACTAATGAAAAACTGTTTTTT
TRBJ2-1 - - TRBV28 CATRTRPSYNEQFF TGTGCCACCCGGACTCGACCTTCCTACAATGAGCAGTTCTTC
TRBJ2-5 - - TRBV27 CANSLGGLQETQYF TGTGCCAACAGTTTGGGGGGACTGCAAGAGACCCAGTACTTC
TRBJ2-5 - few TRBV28 CASSPSREWETQYF TGTGCCAGCAGTCCCTCACGGGAATGGGAGACCCAGTACTTC
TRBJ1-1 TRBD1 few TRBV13 CASSWDRGEAFF TGTGCCAGCAGCTGGGACAGGGGAGAAGCTTTCTTT
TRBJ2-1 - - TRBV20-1 CSSIQGGNEQFF TGCAGTTCCATACAGGGAGGCAATGAGCAGTTCTTC
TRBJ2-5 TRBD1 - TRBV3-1 CASTSGGRETQYF TGTGCCAGCACCTCAGGGGGCCGAGAGACCCAGTACTTC
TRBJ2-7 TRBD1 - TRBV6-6 CASTTRRTGNEQYF TGTGCCAGCACAACACGGAGGACAGGAAACGAGCAGTACTTC
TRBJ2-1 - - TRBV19 CASSIRSNSYNEQLF TGTGCCAGTAGTATCCGTTCAAACTCCTACAATGAGCAGCTCTTC
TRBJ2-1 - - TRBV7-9 CASSLGLTPEGNEQFF TGTGCCAGCAGCTTAGGCCTTACTCCCGAGGGCAATGAGCAGTTCTTC
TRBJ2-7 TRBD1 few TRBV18 CASSSGTGGLVEQYF TGTGCCAGCTCCTCCGGGACAGGGGGCCTTGTCGAGCAGTACTTC
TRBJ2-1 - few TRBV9 CASSGAALDFDNEQFF TGTGCCAGCAGCGGAGCCGCATTGGACTTCGACAATGAGCAGTTCTTC